This T cell receptor beta chain is drawn from a study of blood T cell repertoires in COVID-19. Sequencing used immunoSEQ multiplex PCR; TCRdb keeps in-frame clones, though not all of them. The sample gives about 230,000 clones, around 86% of which show up once; 9.5% to 13% is in the top ten. CDR1 and CDR2 from the germline V gene are SGHAT and FQDESV (reference sequence). V dropped 5 bases and J dropped 4; count of bases not matched to a gene: 4. The CDR3 is 14 amino acids. The chain joins TRBV11-1 to TRBJ1-4, with 7 positions matching TRBD1. This clonotype originated in a man aged 45 to 65 with COVID-19, enrolled during active disease. The sequenced material came from peripheral blood. The CDR3 protein is CASSVGQDNEKLFF. The CDR3 DNA follows: TGTGCCAGCAGCGTAGGACAGGATAATGAAAAACTGTTTTTT.